This TCR beta chain was observed in a study of CD8 T cells in Susac syndrome. Regarding the study as a whole: Acknowledgment was made by the study that its TCR sequencing and HLA analysis involved a relatively small number of individuals.

Reverse transcription of roughly 0.5 to 1 ug RNA was carried out with random hexamers. Multiplex PCR with immunoSEQ amplified the TCR beta CDR3 across 54 Vbeta and 13 Jbeta. TCRdb re-called the immunoSEQ multiplex PCR reads with MiXCR, one entry per CDR3 protein. The sample shows approximately 140,000 distinct CDR3 sequences, roughly 95% of them seen only once. Notes on this clonotype: Its antigen is currently unknown.

The germline gives CDR1 SNHLY, CDR2 FYNNEI. V was pared by 5 bases and J by 6 bases, with 5 bases of the junction left unmatched. The CDR3 contains 14 residues. Sequencing targeted TCR beta in blood CD8+ and CD4+ T cells. The sample taken for sequencing was CD4+ T cells from PBMCs. This chain connects TRBV2 to TRBJ1-2; 11 bases line up with TRBD1. The TCR was taken from a human donor with multiple sclerosis. CDR3 nucleotides: TGTGCCAGCAGTAGGGACAGGGGGATGCATGGCTACACCTTC. Translating gives CASSRDRGMHGYTF.